This TCR beta chain stems from a study of T cell responses to AZD1222 COVID-19 vaccine. Broader study findings: Repertoires in all cases were sampled only once the peak T cell response had passed. Donors were mostly white British, more females; clonal diversity possibly underestimated.

The CDR3 extends over 15 amino acids. CDR1 and CDR2 from the germline V gene are SGHDN and FVKESK. Trimming pared 4 bases from V and 4 bases from J, leaving 16 bases between. On this clone: What it binds is not known.

Profiling relied on immunoSEQ multiplex PCR, and the TCRdb table lists in-frame clones only, not all of them. The sample records roughly 150,000 clones, around 90% being singletons. This chain connects TRBV14 to TRBJ1-2; TRBD1 might be the D (6 bases). The specimen comprised peripheral blood, sampled on day 0 of AZD1222 vaccination. The sequence came from an adult in good health. The CDR3 coding sequence is TGTGCCAGCAGCCCCTTACAGGGTTTTAGCTATGGCTACACCTTC. Translating it yields CASSPLQGFSYGYTF.